This entry concerns a single TCR beta chain. Its antigen is undetermined. This entry is derived from a study of T cell responses to AZD1222 COVID-19 vaccine. Germline CDR1 reads LGHNA; CDR2 reads YNFKEQ. This CDR3 has 16 residues. Trimming took 3 bases from V and 0 from J, leaving 15 bases between them. Study findings and constraints: Elevations in Spike-specific TCR breadth and depth followed administration of two AZD1222 doses. The study found vaccine-associated CD4 TCRs spanning spike, dominant at 160-218 and 743-854. Donors in the cohort were predominantly white British and more often female, and clonal diversity was possibly underestimated.

Measured with immunoSEQ multiplex PCR; TCRdb has only the in-frame clones, and not every one. The sample lists 150,000 or so clones, roughly 92% occurring once. The receptor's source is an adult in good health. The source material was peripheral blood, sampled on day 0 of AZD1222 vaccination. The chain joins TRBV4-2 to TRBJ2-7; D is ambiguous. CDR3 amino acids: CASSQGETQNSYEQYF. CDR3 DNA: TGTGCCAGCAGCCAGGGCGAAACCCAAAACTCCTACGAGCAGTACTTC.